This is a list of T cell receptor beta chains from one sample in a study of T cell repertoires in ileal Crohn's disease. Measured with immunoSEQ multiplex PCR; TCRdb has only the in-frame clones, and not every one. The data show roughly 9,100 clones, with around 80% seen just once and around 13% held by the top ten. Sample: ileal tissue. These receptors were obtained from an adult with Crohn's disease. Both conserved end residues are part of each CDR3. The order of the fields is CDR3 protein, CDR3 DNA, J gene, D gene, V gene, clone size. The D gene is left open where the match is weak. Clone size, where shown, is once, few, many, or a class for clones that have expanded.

CASSQGTGGFGYTF	TGTGCCAGCAGCCAAGGGACAGGGGGTTTTGGCTACACCTTC	TRBJ1-2	TRBD1	TRBV14	few
CASSLVPGQGETQYF	TGCGCCAGCAGCCTCGTCCCGGGACAGGGGGAGACCCAGTACTTC	TRBJ2-5	TRBD1	TRBV4-1	.
CAWSSIGHGNPQETQYF	TGTGCCTGGAGTTCAATCGGACACGGGAACCCACAAGAGACCCAGTACTTC	TRBJ2-5	.	TRBV30	.
CASSKDPGAGNTEAFF	TGTGCCAGCAGCAAAGATCCAGGGGCGGGGAACACTGAAGCTTTCTTT	TRBJ1-1	.	TRBV21-1	few
CASSDRPGGVGYTF	TGTGCCAGCAGTGACCGGCCGGGGGGAGTTGGCTACACCTTC	TRBJ1-2	.	TRBV6-5	.
CAWSVRQGVEITEAFF	TGTGCCTGGAGTGTTAGGCAGGGGGTGGAAATAACTGAAGCTTTCTTT	TRBJ1-1	TRBD1	TRBV30	.
CASSLAGQNTEAFF	TGCGCCAGCAGCTTGGCCGGACAGAACACTGAAGCTTTCTTT	TRBJ1-1	.	TRBV5-1	.
CASSFAGSRGNEQFF	TGTGCCAGCAGTTTCGCCGGGAGCAGGGGGAATGAGCAGTTCTTC	TRBJ2-1	.	TRBV28	.
CASSFGDRPPHEQYF	TGTGCCAGCAGCTTCGGGGACAGGCCTCCCCACGAGCAGTACTTC	TRBJ2-7	TRBD1	TRBV7-8	.
CASSQNDSGELFF	TGTGCCAGCTCCCAAAACGACTCCGGGGAGCTGTTTTTT	TRBJ2-2	.	TRBV6-5	once
CASSQDLSSGANVLTF	TGTGCCAGCAGCCAAGATTTGAGCTCTGGGGCCAACGTCCTGACTTTC	TRBJ2-6	.	TRBV4-2	.
CASSPQVLRETQYF	TGTGCCAGCTCACCACAGGTTCTTCGGGAGACCCAGTACTTC	TRBJ2-5	.	TRBV18	.
CASSLRIGGSTDTQYF	TGTGCCAGCAGCTTACGTATCGGGGGATCAACAGATACGCAGTATTTT	TRBJ2-3	.	TRBV13	.
CAISEETSGRYEQYF	TGTGCCATCAGTGAGGAGACTAGCGGGAGGTACGAGCAGTACTTC	TRBJ2-7	TRBD2	TRBV10-3	.
CASSIQASYNEQFF	TGTGCCAGTAGTATACAGGCCTCCTACAATGAGCAGTTCTTC	TRBJ2-1	.	TRBV19	.
CASSLTSDRGEQFF	TGTGCCAGCAGCTTGACTAGCGATCGCGGTGAGCAGTTCTTC	TRBJ2-1	TRBD2	TRBV7-9	.
CASSLMQGAQNEQFF	TGTGCCAGCAGCTTAATGCAGGGGGCGCAAAATGAGCAGTTCTTC	TRBJ2-1	TRBD1	TRBV7-2	.
CASSQGRLGDNEQFF	TGCGCCAGCAGCCAAGGAAGACTCGGCGACAATGAGCAGTTCTTC	TRBJ2-1	.	TRBV4-3	.
CASSILGQGGANTGELFF	TGCGCCAGCAGCATTCTGGGACAGGGGGGCGCGAACACCGGGGAGCTGTTTTTT	TRBJ2-2	TRBD1	TRBV5-1	.
CASWGGLPGLAGFLQETQYF	TGTGCCAGCTGGGGGGGGCTACCCGGACTAGCGGGATTCCTCCAAGAGACCCAGTACTTC	TRBJ2-5	.	TRBV21-1	.
CASSLSIGTVLGYTF	TGTGCCAGCAGTTTATCCATAGGGACAGTCCTCGGCTACACCTTC	TRBJ1-2	TRBD1	TRBV27	.
CASSPSAGGPFGGELFF	TGTGCCAGCAGCCCCTCAGCGGGAGGGCCTTTTGGCGGGGAGCTGTTTTTT	TRBJ2-2	TRBD2	TRBV7-9	.
CASSSQPPGLSSGNTIYF	TGCGCCAGCAGCTCCCAACCTCCGGGACTAAGCTCTGGAAACACCATATATTTT	TRBJ1-3	.	TRBV5-1	.
CASSLGQADNTEAFF	TGTGCCAGCAGTTTGGGACAGGCGGATAACACTGAAGCTTTCTTT	TRBJ1-1	TRBD1	TRBV6-6	.
CASESRGSGNTIYF	TGTGCCTCCGAATCCCGGGGATCCGGAAACACCATATATTTT	TRBJ1-3	.	TRBV30	.
CASSQDWEGEYEQYF	TGCGCCAGCAGCCAAGATTGGGAGGGAGAGTACGAGCAGTACTTC	TRBJ2-7	TRBD2	TRBV4-3	.
CASSDARGEKLFF	TGTGCCAGCAGTGATGCAAGGGGGGAAAAACTGTTTTTT	TRBJ1-4	.	TRBV6-1	.
CASSQQTNYGYTF	TGTGCCAGCAGCCAACAGACTAACTATGGCTACACCTTC	TRBJ1-2	.	TRBV14	.
CASSRSQGSGEKLFF	TGTGCCAGCAGTCGAAGTCAGGGGAGTGGAGAAAAACTGTTTTTT	TRBJ1-4	.	TRBV6-1	.
CASSQGGRLTQYF	TGTGCCAGCAGCCAGGGGGGCAGGTTGACCCAGTACTTC	TRBJ2-5	.	TRBV7-3	.
CASSLRGIGTDTQYF	TGCGCCAGCAGCTTGAGGGGGATAGGCACAGATACGCAGTATTTT	TRBJ2-3	.	TRBV5-1	.
CASSLGANLRTDTQYF	TGTGCCAGCAGCTTGGGTGCAAACCTTAGGACAGATACGCAGTATTTT	TRBJ2-3	.	TRBV13	.
CASSYSIYGYTF	TGTGCCAGCAGTTACTCGATATATGGCTACACCTTC	TRBJ1-2	.	TRBV6-5	.
CATYSTVPRSGEKLFF	TGTGCCACCTATTCCACTGTCCCTCGCTCGGGAGAAAAACTGTTTTTT	TRBJ1-4	.	TRBV15	.
CASGTTSGRWYEQFF	TGTGCCAGCGGGACGACTAGCGGGAGATGGTATGAGCAGTTCTTC	TRBJ2-1	TRBD2	TRBV28	once
CASSLGGQGLGAGYTF	TGCGCCAGCAGCTTGGGAGGACAGGGATTAGGTGCTGGCTACACCTTC	TRBJ1-2	TRBD1	TRBV5-1	few
CASSHRRTNEKLFF	TGTGCCAGCAGCCACAGGCGGACTAATGAAAAACTGTTTTTT	TRBJ1-4	.	TRBV27	.
CASRGTSGRAVDEQFF	TGTGCCAGTAGGGGGACTAGCGGGAGGGCCGTAGATGAGCAGTTCTTC	TRBJ2-1	TRBD2	TRBV19	.
CASSGQGPRREQYF	TGTGCCAGCAGTGGACAGGGACCTCGTCGCGAGCAGTACTTC	TRBJ2-7	TRBD1	TRBV2	.
CASSSGQPGNTIYF	TGTGCCAGCAGTTCGGGGCAGCCCGGAAACACCATATATTTT	TRBJ1-3	.	TRBV28	.
CASSQVQGWSEAFF	TGCGCCAGCAGCCAAGTACAGGGTTGGTCTGAAGCTTTCTTT	TRBJ1-1	.	TRBV4-1	.
CASSLAPSGYNEQFF	TGTGCCAGCAGCTTAGCCCCTAGCGGGTACAATGAGCAGTTCTTC	TRBJ2-1	TRBD2	TRBV7-3	.